This TCR beta chain was captured by sequencing in a study of cytomegalovirus exposure and HLA in healthy donors (dated by TCRdb to the late 2010s). At the level of the whole study: In an earlier analysis of some 610 of the donors, 250 to 350 Gb of sequence data and 100 million or so unique TCR beta sequences from about 190 million T cells were reported. Because of strong linkage in the cohort, five DR-DQ haplotypes were treated as single units for association and clustering. The genetic ancestry cluster associated with self-reported Caucasian donors included approximately 85% of the roughly 410 genotyped donors. The later analysis used no new phenotypic data to find candidate immune exposures, relying instead on TCR beta sequences and their occurrence across donors. The study was designed to test whether signatures of past pathogen exposure could be identified by cataloging public T cell receptors. Genome-wide SNP genotypes for about 65% of the 666 donors were used in a later genetic analysis, which treated that subset as a discovery cohort. All discovery cohort repertoires had been generated using a single sequencing platform. In a later analysis, previously published TCR beta repertoires from more than 500 donors were re-analyzed and high-resolution HLA genotyping was added so that TCR occurrence patterns could be studied. Typing coverage varied by locus: roughly 620-640 donors for A, B, C, DRB1 and DQB1; approximately 500 for DQA1; about 570 for DPA1; roughly 450 for DPB1. An early release that covered about 600 HLA-typed donors contained approximately 300 gigabases of sequencing data and tens of millions of unique TCR sequences. High-throughput TCR immunosequencing, statistical association of individual TCRs with disease status, and machine learning were combined to predict cytomegalovirus infection status. The study used immunosequencing to profile the T cell repertoires of hundreds of subjects and linked those repertoires to cytomegalovirus serostatus. A separate validation cohort of 100 to 150 different subjects was used in addition to the roughly 640-subject first cohort. To decide whether each TCR beta V gene segment behaved as functional or pseudogenic, an earlier analysis of 587 of the donors relied on high-throughput TCR beta sequencing. Among about 410 genotyped donors of the cohort, an average of approximately 200,000 unique TCR beta nucleotide sequences was sequenced per donor, of which 15% to 20% were non-productive. Alongside the repertoire data, information on donor age, sex, ethnicity and CMV serostatus was compiled. HLA typing included class I and class II loci at four-digit resolution. Overall study results and their limits: A later analysis found that most CMV-associated TCR beta chains appeared HLA-restricted, with HLA associations seemingly driven largely by CMV exposure. At a false discovery rate of 0.05, a later analysis linked 16,951 TCR beta sequences to specific HLA alleles. According to a later genetic analysis, donors in an Asian-associated ancestry cluster had fewer N-insertions in productive TCRs than the approximately 700-donor mean. A further reported finding was that TCR beta sequences accurately predicted the HLA-A and HLA-B alleles for most subjects in the first cohort. A group of highly shared sequence variants was considered likely to be a technical artifact of the sequencing pipeline. In a later analysis, the rate of TCR association differed among HLA loci, with DRB1 alleles having the most associated TCRs and HLA-C alleles having the fewest. A total of 164 TCR beta chains were listed by the study as associated with cytomegalovirus. An earlier analysis of approximately 570 of the donors showed that most TCR beta V segments appeared in productive rearrangements either about 90% or about 30% of the time, which broadly matched IMGT annotations. CMV serostatus was the only immune exposure information available for the cohort. Correlated functional status among segregating V segments might reflect linkage disequilibrium, but an unknown experimental factor could not be ruled out. Three of the identified cytomegalovirus-associated TCR beta chains were confirmed in vitro to be specific for cytomegalovirus antigens. Because some donors lacked HLA typing at each locus, the association tests relied only on the typed subset. Several of the top co-occurrence clusters appeared to be linked to parvovirus B19, influenza, CMV and Epstein-Barr virus, according to a later analysis. Cytomegalovirus status was reported to be diagnosed by the classifier with high specificity and sensitivity in both the original and validation cohorts. Because counts were too low, about 18 rarely observed V segments, including chromosome 9 orphons, were excluded from the earlier analysis of several hundred of the donors. In a later analysis, HLA-associated TCR beta chains showed more clonal expansion and lower generation probabilities than non-associated chains that were equally common. According to the authors, the approach could potentially be generalized to other disease states and immunological phenotypes. Only TCR beta chains were sequenced in this cohort, and the absence of alpha or paired-chain data limited detectable features. A later genetic analysis associated a missense DCLRE1C variant with V-gene and J-gene trimming of TCR beta chains, and an independent cohort replicated the association. Across donors, most TCR sequences were observed very rarely, whereas some public TCRs were present in many individuals. The presence/absence analyses assumed that sequencing depth was roughly uniform across donors, and that assumption may not be true. When HLA alleles, especially DR and DQ, strongly co-occurred, TCR associations were difficult to assign to individual alleles. Some IMGT-functional V segments, including TRBV6-2 and TRBV6-3, could not be told apart with the 87-base-pair reads, so those segments were excluded.

Notes on this clone: Its recognized antigen is unknown. It has no much larger one-base neighbor in the sample; base qualities were not kept.

In total, approximately 700 healthy bone marrow donors made up the cohort. At the time of sampling, every cohort member was nominally healthy, though immune exposures that went unrecorded were likely present. The donor tested CMV seropositive and was one of the 289 seropositive cohort members. A peripheral blood sample was provided by each donor, and peripheral blood mononuclear cells were used for TCR beta sequencing. The Qiagen DNeasy Blood Extraction Kit was used to extract genomic DNA from the blood cell samples. Relative to germline, V is 3 bases shorter and J is 0 bases shorter, with 11 bases between their ends. The CDR3 spans 15 residues, from the cysteine through the phenylalanine. Only the CDR3 portion is preserved as DNA: 45 bases, with reading frame beginning at the first base. The CDR1 and CDR2 encoded by the germline V gene (reference sequence) are LNHDA and SQIVND. The protocol used for the library was the immunoSEQ multiplex PCR assay. For the multiplex PCR, a mixture combining 60 forward primers for TCR Vbeta segments and 13 reverse primers for TCR Jbeta segments was used. The CDR3 region of rearranged TCR beta genes was amplified from genomic DNA by a multiplex PCR assay. The amplified TCR beta libraries were sequenced on the Illumina HiSeq System as 87-base-pair reads. Turning to the authors' computational methods: A later analysis tallied 70 million to 100 million unique TCR beta chains across the 640 or so repertoires, and about 10 million of those chains were shared by two or more donors. To remove PCR and sequencing errors, raw reads were error-corrected and collapsed into unique sequences using a nearest-neighbor algorithm that merged closely related sequences. CDR3 sequences were aligned to IMGT reference sequences to assign V, D and J gene segments. For a sequence to be retained, at least a six-nucleotide match to both a V gene segment and a J gene segment was required. Rearrangements were called productive when the CDR3 lacked stop codons and stayed in frame with V and J; all others were non-productive. CDR3 was defined by IMGT convention, running from the second conserved V-encoded cysteine to the conserved J-encoded phenylalanine. Sequences without an unambiguous match to a single V gene segment were excluded from the earlier analysis of about 630 of the donors. An earlier analysis of a few hundred of the donors called V segments functional above 56.7% productive rearrangements and segregating when the between-donor standard deviation exceeded 5%. A statistical classification framework was built to diagnose cytomegalovirus status from the catalog of TCR beta chain sequences. In a later analysis, V and J genes were assigned by comparing TCR nucleotide sequences against IMGT/GENE-DB human TR gene sequences. The TCRdist pipeline was used in a later analysis to assign CDR3 sequences and most-parsimonious VDJ recombination scenarios. In a later analysis, each TCR beta chain was defined by its CDR3 amino acid sequence together with its V-gene family, and reads lacking a unique V-gene family were excluded. As a way to deal with suspected cross-contamination and a sequencing artifact, a later analysis dropped 592 nucleotide sequences that were highly shared and had low generation probability. A later analysis calculated a clonal expansion index for each public chain from normalized within-repertoire ranks of inferred template counts. A later analysis computed generation probabilities with a VDJ recombination model fitted to out-of-frame rearrangements, and checked the results against IGoR. Hypergeometric tests were used in a later analysis to score TCR-TCR, TCR-HLA and TCR-CMV co-occurrence, with a repertoire-size bias correction applied to the TCR pairs. In a later analysis, false discovery rates were estimated by permuting HLA or CMV assignments 20 times. In a later analysis, co-occurring TCRs were grouped using DBSCAN, and TCRdist sequence similarity was added for clustering within HLA-allele-positive subsets. Repertoires with fewer than 30,000 or more than 120,000 public chains, plus five repertoires with anomalous nucleotide sharing, were excluded from co-occurrence clustering. TCRdb obtained this table from immuneACCESS and retained in-frame rearrangements with V and J assigned. These tables miss some clones; where compared with another copy, unresolved V genes account for less than half of the shortfall, and the remainder is unexplained. The D gene and trimming were derived from the DNA, and the V and J assignments and clone size from that table. Counted in this sample were 120,000 or so clones; approximately 80% of them appeared once. The top ten hold 4.5% to 5% of the sample.

The source material was PBMCs. This receptor chain uses TRBV19 and TRBJ1-1; too little of a D gene remains to name it. The receptor's source is a man aged 50 to 59 in good health and CMV-seropositive. The nucleotide sequence is TGTGCCAGTAGTATGTTAAGCCGCATGAACACTGAAGCTTTCTTT. It translates as CASSMLSRMNTEAFF.